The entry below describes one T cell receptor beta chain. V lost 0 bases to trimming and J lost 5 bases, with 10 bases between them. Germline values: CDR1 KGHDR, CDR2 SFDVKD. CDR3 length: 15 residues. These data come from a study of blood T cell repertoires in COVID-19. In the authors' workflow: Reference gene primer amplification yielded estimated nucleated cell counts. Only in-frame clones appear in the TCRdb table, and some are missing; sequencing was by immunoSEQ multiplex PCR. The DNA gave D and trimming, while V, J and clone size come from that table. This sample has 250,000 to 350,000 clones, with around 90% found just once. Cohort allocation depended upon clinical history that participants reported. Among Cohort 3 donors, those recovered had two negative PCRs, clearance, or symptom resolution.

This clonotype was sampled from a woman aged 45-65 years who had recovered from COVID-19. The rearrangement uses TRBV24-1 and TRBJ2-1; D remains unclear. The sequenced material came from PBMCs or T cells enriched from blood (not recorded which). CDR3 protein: CATSDLTGFHNEQFF. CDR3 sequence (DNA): TGTGCCACCAGTGATTTGACCGGGTTCCACAATGAGCAGTTCTTC.